Each of the 22 T cell receptor beta chains below was sequenced from the same sample in a study of cytomegalovirus exposure and HLA in healthy donors. The method was immunoSEQ multiplex PCR; TCRdb's version includes in-frame clones alone and lacks a portion of them. The sample has 90,000 to 150,000 clones; over 75% are singletons. Sequenced material: PBMCs. The receptors originated from a woman between 18 and 30 years old in good health and CMV-seropositive.

This chain connects TRBV15 to TRBJ1-6; 8 positions agree with TRBD1. Unmatched junction bases numbered 5, after V lost 5 bases and J lost 8 bases. The CDR3 covers 14 residues. Germline values: CDR1 LNHNV, CDR2 YYDKDF (reference sequence). The CDR3 nucleotides read TGTGCCACCAGCGACAGGGGTTCCCATTCACCCCTCCACTTT. It encodes CATSDRGSHSPLHF.

The sample holds one count of this clone. V usage is TRBV5-8 and J usage is TRBJ1-2; maybe TRBD1 (5 bases). Germline CDR1 is SGHTS and CDR2 is YDEGEE. V lost 4 bases, J lost 8 bases, and 15 bases lay in between. The CDR3 contains 13 residues. CDR3 sequence: CASSHRTRGGYTF. The CDR3 DNA is TGTGCCAGCAGCCACCGGACACGTGGGGGCTACACCTTC.

CDR3 coding DNA: TGTGCCAGCAGCCTACAGGGGCCAGGTGGCTACACCTTC. Translating it yields CASSLQGPGGYTF. V is TRBV25-1 and J is TRBJ1-2; 7 nucleotides align to TRBD1. Germline V lookup: CDR1 MGHDK, CDR2 SYGVNS. Unmatched junction bases numbered 8, after V lost 6 bases and J lost 7 bases. The CDR3 runs 13 residues.

V and J are TRBV2 and TRBJ1-1; D unresolved. V lost 6 bases, J lost 4 bases, and 12 bases lay in between. CDR1 is SNHLY, CDR2 FYNNEI, per germline. The CDR3 length is 13 residues. CDR3 DNA sequence: TGTGCCAGCAGAGAGGAGGTGACCACTGAAGCTTTCTTT. This translates into CASREEVTTEAFF.

The chain recombines TRBV4-1 with TRBJ2-5; TRBD2 is a possible D gene (5 bases). Trimming removed 2 bases at V and 4 bases at J, with 20 bases between. Per germline, CDR1 MGHRA and CDR2 YSYEKL. The length of the CDR3 is 17 residues. Here the CDR3 reads CASSQSRELYTGETQYF. The CDR3 DNA reads as TGCGCCAGCAGCCAAAGTCGGGAACTCTATACCGGAGAGACCCAGTACTTC.

The rearrangement joins TRBV2 to TRBJ2-3; D uncertain. This CDR3 region has 13 residues. Germline-derived CDR1 and CDR2 are SNHLY and FYNNEI. V lost 3 bases, J lost 3 bases, and 7 bases lay in between. CDR3 protein: CASSERRTDTQYF. CDR3 sequence (DNA): TGTGCCAGCAGTGAGAGGCGGACAGATACGCAGTATTTT.

This clone was seen once. This rearrangement joins TRBV5-1 to TRBJ2-7; 10 bases line up with TRBD1. The V gene's germline CDR1 is SGHRS and CDR2 YFSETQ. CDR3 length: 14 residues. J was trimmed by 6 bases and V by 4 bases; bases with no gene match: 7. For the CDR3, the DNA is TGCGCCAGCAGCGCCGGGACAGGGGAGATCGAGCAGTACTTC. As protein: CASSAGTGEIEQYF.

The V call is TRBV7-8, the J call TRBJ1-2, with 8 positions matching TRBD1. The CDR3 length is 19 residues. The ends lost 5 bases at V and 2 bases at J; junction bases unmatched: 19. Germline assignment: CDR1 SGHVS and CDR2 FQNEAQ. The CDR3: CASSLSGTGGDYRNYGYTF. In DNA, the CDR3 is TGTGCCAGCAGCCTATCCGGGACAGGAGGGGATTATCGCAACTATGGCTACACCTTC.

The V and J genes are TRBV10-3 and TRBJ1-2, with D unclear. V lost 4 bases and J lost 4, with 10 bases in between. Germline CDR1 and CDR2: ENHRY and SYGVKD. The CDR3 is 13 residues long. CDR3 residues: CAISVLGVYGYTF. The CDR3 DNA follows: TGTGCCATCAGTGTATTGGGAGTCTATGGCTACACCTTC.

This clone came up a few times. V and J are TRBV27 and TRBJ2-7; the D is unclear. CDR3 length: 13 amino acids. V lost 2 bases and J 3 bases, leaving 8 bases between the germline ends. Germline V CDR1 and CDR2: MNHEY, SMNVEV (reference sequence). The CDR3 region has the DNA TGTGCCAGCAGTTTAAGTGCGTACTACGAGCAGTACTTC. It yields the protein CASSLSAYYEQYF.

The CDR3 bases are TGTGCCAGCAGTTTTCTAGCGGGAGGGGGCGAGCAGTACTTC. It yields the protein CASSFLAGGGEQYF. The V gene is TRBV27, the J gene TRBJ2-7; 12 nucleotides match TRBD2. The J segment lost 6 bases and the V segment lost 3 bases, leaving 3 bases of the junction unmatched. Per the germline V gene, CDR1 is MNHEY and CDR2 is SMNVEV (reference sequence). The length of the CDR3 is 14 residues.

This chain joins TRBV5-6 and TRBJ2-3, with TRBD2 as a possible D gene (6 bases). The CDR3 extends over 16 amino acids. The V end was cut by 6 bases, the J end by 0 bases, with 17 bases between. Germline-derived CDR1 and CDR2 are SGHDT and YYEEEE. CDR3: CASNFDGRPSTDTQYF. In DNA form, the CDR3 reads TGTGCCAGCAACTTCGACGGGAGACCTAGCACAGATACGCAGTATTTT.

The V and J genes are TRBV10-3 and TRBJ2-7; TRBD1 matches 9 bases. The V gene's germline CDR1 is ENHRY and CDR2 SYGVKD. This CDR3 is 14 amino acids long. V dropped 3 bases and J dropped 6; count of bases not matched to a gene: 6. CDR3 region: CAISDQQGAGEQYF. The CDR3 nucleotides read TGTGCCATCAGTGACCAACAGGGGGCGGGCGAGCAGTACTTC.

The chain links TRBV19 to TRBJ1-2; 8 bases agree with TRBD1. The CDR3 loop spans 14 amino acids. V was clipped by 8 bases and J by 3 bases; unmatched bases: 8. Germline CDR1 and CDR2: LNHDA and SQIVND (reference sequence). The chain's CDR3 is CASLKTGVDYGYTF. The DNA of the CDR3 is TGTGCCAGTCTTAAGACAGGGGTGGACTATGGCTACACCTTC.

The J gene is TRBJ1-1, the V gene TRBV10-3; 9 bases are a match to TRBD1. The V gene end was trimmed by 9 bases and the J gene end by 1 base; junction bases not matched to a gene: 3. This CDR3 spans 13 amino acids. CDR1 is ENHRY and CDR2 is SYGVKD in the germline V gene. The DNA for the CDR3 is TGTGCCATTGGGACAGGGACGAACACTGAAGCTTTCTTT. Translated: CAIGTGTNTEAFF.

This chain joins TRBV6-6 and TRBJ2-5; 12 nucleotides line up with TRBD1. The J segment lost 6 bases and the V segment lost 7 bases, leaving 6 bases of the junction unmatched. Germline V gives CDR1 MNHNY, CDR2 SVGAGI (reference sequence). This CDR3 is 14 amino acids long. CDR3 nucleotide sequence: TGTGCCAGCAAGGGGACAGGGGGCCGGAAGACCCAGTACTTC. Its protein is CASKGTGGRKTQYF.

The rearrangement links TRBV7-3 to TRBJ2-6, with 9 bases lining up with TRBD2. This CDR3 spans 17 amino acids. The V gene end was trimmed by 5 bases and the J gene end by 0 bases; junction bases not matched to a gene: 5. In germline, CDR1 is SGHTA, CDR2 FQGTGA. For the CDR3, the DNA is TGTGCCAGCAGCGCTAGCGGGATCTTCTCTGGGGCCAACGTCCTGACTTTC. As protein: CASSASGIFSGANVLTF.

This clone has a handful of counts. J is TRBJ2-7 and V is TRBV11-3; TRBD2 agrees at 15 bases. V lost 5 bases and J lost 2; bases outside the gene matches: 7. The CDR3 is 17 residues long. CDR1 SGHNT and CDR2 YENEEA come from the germline V gene. The CDR3 loop reads CASSLTGTSGRPYEQYF. The DNA for the CDR3 is TGTGCCAGCAGCCTAACCGGGACTAGCGGGAGGCCCTACGAGCAGTACTTC. Variable domain in full (rest from reference TRBV11-3 and TRBJ2-7): EAGVVQSPRYKIIEKKQPVAFWCNPISGHNTLYWYLQNLGQGPELLIRYENEEAVDDSQLPKDRFSAERLKGVDSTLKIQPAELGDSAVYLCASSLTGTSGRPYEQYFGPGTRLTVT.

The J gene is TRBJ1-2, the V gene TRBV5-4, with TRBD1 matching 10 bases. V shed 3 bases, J shed 8 bases, and the junction held 10 bases outside the gene matches. Germline V gene lookup returns CDR1 SGHNT and CDR2 YYREEE (reference sequence). This CDR3 has 15 amino acids. The CDR3 nucleotides read TGTGCCAGCAGCTCCCGCCCCGGGACAGGGGACGGCTACACCTTC. Protein sequence: CASSSRPGTGDGYTF.

The chain recombines TRBV6-1 with TRBJ1-1; 7 bases fit TRBD1. J gave up 7 bases and V 5 bases, and 4 bases lay outside the gene matches. CDR1 and CDR2 from the germline V gene are MNHNS and SASEGT. CDR3 length equals 12 residues. The CDR3 sequence is CASSWTGLEAFF. CDR3 DNA: TGTGCCAGCAGTTGGACAGGCCTTGAAGCTTTCTTT.

The chain carries TRBV4-1 and TRBJ2-1; no clear D. V dropped 0 bases and J dropped 2 bases, with 5 bases sitting between them. Looked up from germline, CDR1 is MGHRA and CDR2 is YSYEKL. This CDR3 comprises 14 residues. The CDR3 nucleotides read TGCGCCAGCAGCCAAGATCTCCCCTACAATGAGCAGTTCTTC. Translating it yields CASSQDLPYNEQFF.

The chain carries TRBV29-1 and TRBJ2-5; TRBD2 matches 9 bases. This CDR3 spans 13 amino acids. The trim removed 4 bases at V and 2 bases at J, leaving 2 bases unmatched. Germline V gene lookup returns CDR1 SQVTM and CDR2 ANQGSEA. Here the CDR3 reads CSVASGGQETQYF. The CDR3 DNA reads as TGCAGCGTTGCCAGCGGGGGGCAAGAGACCCAGTACTTC.